This TCR beta chain comes out of a study of T cell clonotyping in hematopoietic cell transplantation. Described time point: recipient sample about 28 days before transplant, after cytoreduction. The repertoire was sequenced with immunoSEQ multiplex PCR; TCRdb's copy has only in-frame clones and lacks some. The sample includes some 5,500 clones, about 85% seen only once; the top ten take 4% to 5%. Germline lookup yields CDR1 SGHTA and CDR2 FQGNSA. After removal of 6 bases from V and 3 bases from J, the junction contained 7 bases not matched to a gene. CDR3 size: 17 residues. The V call is TRBV7-2, the J call TRBJ2-6, with 11 bases lining up with TRBD1. The TCR comes from a man in his 60s with acute myeloid leukemia. Some clones in this sample may be carry-over from other donors' samples. The sequenced sample was peripheral blood mononuclear cells, obtained before stem cell transplant. The CDR3 region is CASRSGTGGFGANVLTF. The CDR3 DNA reads TGTGCCAGCAGATCCGGGACAGGGGGTTTTGGGGCCAACGTCCTGACTTTC.